This TCR beta chain was documented in a study of blood T cell repertoires in COVID-19. Study-wide background: In each case, the material was cDNA or gDNA derived from T cells, B-cell-depleted T cells, or PBMCs.

V lost 0 bases and J 0 bases, leaving 12 bases between the germline ends. The CDR3 runs to 16 residues. The germline V gene encodes CDR1 SGDLS and CDR2 YYNGEE. TCRdb keeps only in-frame clones here, not all; method: immunoSEQ multiplex PCR. The repertoire holds more than 110,000 clones, with around 87% as singletons. The sequence came from a woman aged 40 to 50 with acute or convalescent COVID-19. The chain uses TRBV9 and TRBJ1-2; D is undetermined. Sequenced sample: peripheral blood. The CDR3 nucleotides are TGTGCCAGCAGCGTAGGAGCGAGCTTTTCTAACTATGGCTACACCTTC. This sequence encodes CASSVGASFSNYGYTF.